The source of this TCR beta chain is a study of T cell changes during pregnancy in multiple sclerosis (dated by TCRdb to 2018 to 2020). Notes on the research overall: In women with multiple sclerosis, the researchers looked at how the T cell repertoire shifted as pregnancy progressed.

The library was generated by the immunoSEQ multiplex PCR assay. This immuneACCESS table, as held by TCRdb, lists in-frame sequences with V and J called but not all clones. Of the missing ones, under half trace to an unresolved V gene in checked studies; the others have no known cause. The sample table shows about 100,000 clones, and around 93% are seen once. Around 0.96% of the sample belongs to the ten largest clones. Reading from cysteine to phenylalanine, the CDR3 counts 14 amino acids. Only the CDR3 DNA stays, 42 bases, in frame from base 1. V gives up 7 bases and J gives up 2 bases, and the segment between their germline ends measures 15 bases. From a lookup of the germline V gene, CDR1 and CDR2 are LGHNT and FRNRAP. A word on this clone: What antigen it recognizes has not been identified. Qualities for individual bases were not recorded, and no much larger clone is one base off.

The chain uses TRBV12-5 and TRBJ2-7; the D segment could be TRBD2, given 5 matching bases. The sequencing used peripheral blood, collected before pregnancy. The TCR sequence derives from a female donor with multiple sclerosis, enrolled in a pregnancy study. The CDR3 loop reads CASALGGEPYEQYF. The DNA sequence follows: TGTGCTAGTGCCCTCGGTGGGGAGCCCTACGAGCAGTACTTC.